This is a list of T cell receptor beta chains from one sample in a study of spatial heterogeneity in lung cancer. TCRdb ran MiXCR on the 5' RACE reads and lists one entry per CDR3 protein. There are about 38,000 distinct CDR3 sequences in the sample; roughly 8% occur only once, and approximately 30% lies in the top ten. The source was PBMCs, collected at surgery. The receptors were gathered from a male donor with early-stage non-small cell lung cancer. CDR3s include the opening cysteine and the closing phenylalanine or tryptophan. The D gene is left open where the match is weak. Size is stated for part of the rows, as once, few or many counts, or as a class when the clone is expanded.

TRBV20-1	-	TRBD1	TRBJ2-2	TGCAGTGCTTCCGGGACAGGGTGGATTAACACCGGGGAGCTGTTTTTT	CSASGTGWINTGELFF
TRBV6-6	once	-	TRBJ2-2	TGTGCCAGCAGTTACTCGATGACCGGGGAGCTGTTTTTT	CASSYSMTGELFF
TRBV5-1	many	-	TRBJ2-5	TGCGCCAGCAGCTCTGGACAGCCGGGAGAGACCCAGTACTTC	CASSSGQPGETQYF
TRBV9	many	-	TRBJ2-2	TGTGCCAGCAGCGGCACTAGCCCGGGGTCCGGGGAGCTGTTTTTT	CASSGTSPGSGELFF
TRBV3-1	-	-	TRBJ1-1	TGTGCCAGCAGATCCGGGCATGGAGCGAACACTGAAGCTTTCTTT	CASRSGHGANTEAFF
TRBV3-1	-	TRBD1	TRBJ1-4	TGTGCCAGCAGCCAAGGGGGACAGAAAAAACTGTTTTTT	CASSQGGQKKLFF
TRBV18	-	TRBD2	TRBJ2-2	TGTGCCAGCTCACTTACTTTAGCGGGATTGATGACCGGGGAGCTGTTTTTT	CASSLTLAGLMTGELFF
TRBV29-1	many	-	TRBJ1-1	TGCAGCGTTGAACCAACCTTAGAGGGTGAAGCTTTCTTT	CSVEPTLEGEAFF
TRBV7-2	many	-	TRBJ1-1	TGTGCCAGCAGTCCACAGGGCGACGGGACTGAAGCTTTCTTT	CASSPQGDGTEAFF
TRBV7-2	many	-	TRBJ2-1	TGTGCCAGCAGCTCCCAGACAGCTGGGAATGAGCAGTTCTTC	CASSSQTAGNEQFF
TRBV7-2	-	-	TRBJ1-5	TGTGCCAGCAGCTTAGAATGGGATCAGCCCCAGCATTTT	CASSLEWDQPQHF
TRBV3-1	many	-	TRBJ1-1	TGTGCCAGCAGCCAAGTTTCAGGAATCACTGAAGCTTTCTTT	CASSQVSGITEAFF
TRBV29-1	many	-	TRBJ2-6	TGCAGCGTGGCCTTTAGCTCTGGGGCCAACGTCCTGACTTTC	CSVAFSSGANVLTF